This TCR beta chain was captured by sequencing in a study of early T cells in non-severe SARS-CoV-2 infection (dated by TCRdb to about 2021). Regarding the study in general: TCR sequencing used bulk RNA from unsorted whole blood, so alpha and beta chains could not be paired. Paper-wide results and their limitations: VDJdb matching was skewed toward anti-spike CD8 responses, so virus-specific expansions were likely underestimated and private and CD4 specificities were missed.

Counted from cysteine to phenylalanine, this CDR3 has 16 amino acids. The read is trimmed to its CDR3 DNA, 48 bases read in frame from base 1. CDR1 KGHDR and CDR2 SFDVKD are derived from the germline V gene. V and J are truncated by 3 bases and 4 bases respectively, leaving an intervening sequence of 14 bases. The library was obtained by 5' RACE. The sequencer was a NextSeq 500. The TCR library protocol attached unique molecular identifiers to individual cDNA molecules to correct for sequencing error and PCR bias. Both TCR alpha and beta chains were sequenced, and tight co-correlation was observed between alpha and beta sequence abundances in each sample. As for the authors' bioinformatics: Decombinator V4 was used to annotate the V gene, J gene and CDR3 of the TCR sequences. TCRs were defined as expanded if a significant change between any two time points was detected under a Poisson model with p below 0.0001. TCR abundances were normalised to the total number of TCRs sequenced per sample and were expressed as counts per million. TRAV1-2 paired with TRAJ12, TRAJ20 or TRAJ33 defined MAIT TCRs, while TRAV10 paired with TRAJ18 defined iNKT TCRs. A search of VDJdb, accessed on 1 November 2021, was run for TCRs annotated to CMV, EBV and SARS-CoV-2, with TCRs annotated for multiple antigens excluded. Through fastp at Q25 and MiXCR, TCRdb rebuilt clones from the public reads, retaining in-frame beta chains. CDR3 protein duplicates are merged, each entry listing the most common genes and DNA. These V and J calls are TCRdb output, not the study's own analysis. This sample gives more than 30,000 distinct CDR3 sequences in total; approximately 6.9% of them show up just once. Jointly, the top ten make up about 12% of the sample.

This clonotype showed up just a few times. Its antigen is not yet known. Base qualities are not provided; no much larger clone lies one nucleotide away. The study was a case-control design nested within a healthcare worker cohort in London, UK, with weekly nasopharyngeal swab PCR tests and blood sampling. Healthcare workers were enrolled in the week of the UK lockdown, from 23 to 31 March 2020, and were followed every week for up to roughly 16 weeks. The sequences come from whole blood, collected at baseline. The sequence links TRBV24-1 to TRBJ2-2; the best D guess is TRBD1, with 6 bases matching. The clonotype comes from an adult who was a healthcare worker with PCR-confirmed SARS-CoV-2 infection or an uninfected control (not recorded which). The nucleotides are TGTGCCACCAGTGATCCATCCCGACAGGTCACCGGGGAGCTGTTTTTT. This gives the protein CATSDPSRQVTGELFF.